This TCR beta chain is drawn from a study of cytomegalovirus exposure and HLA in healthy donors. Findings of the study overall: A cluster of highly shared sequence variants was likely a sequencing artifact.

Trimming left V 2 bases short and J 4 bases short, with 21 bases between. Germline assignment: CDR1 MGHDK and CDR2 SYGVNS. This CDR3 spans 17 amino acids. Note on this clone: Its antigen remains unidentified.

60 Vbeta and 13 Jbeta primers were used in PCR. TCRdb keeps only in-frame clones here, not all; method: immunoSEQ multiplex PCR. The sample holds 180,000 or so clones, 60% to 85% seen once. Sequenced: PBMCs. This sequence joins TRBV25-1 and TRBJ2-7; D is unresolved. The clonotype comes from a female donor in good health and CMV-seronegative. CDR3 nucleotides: TGTGCCAGCAGTGAAAGGCCCTTGGGCAGTTATCGATACGAGCAGTACTTC. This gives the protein CASSERPLGSYRYEQYF.